One and the same sample provided the 17 T cell receptor beta chains below, sequenced in a study of lymphopenia after photon versus proton radiotherapy. The protocol was immunoSEQ multiplex PCR, while the TCRdb copy is restricted to in-frame clones and leaves out a portion. The repertoire has some 70,000 clones, 87% of them found once; the top ten carry more than 10%. This material consisted of peripheral blood, taken from a patient treated with proton-based radiotherapy. The receptors shown here come from an older man with esophageal cancer.

The V and J genes are TRBV6-5 and TRBJ1-6; D ambiguous. Looked up from germline, CDR1 is MNHEY and CDR2 is SVGAGI. The V and J ends lost 4 bases and 8 bases respectively, with 9 bases between them. This CDR3 region has 13 residues. The CDR3 coding sequence is TGTGCCAGCAGTTTTGCCCCAGATTCACCCCTCCACTTT. Translating gives CASSFAPDSPLHF.

This clone was detected once. The V and J genes are TRBV7-2 and TRBJ1-2; no firm D call. The germline V gene has CDR1 SGHTA and CDR2 FQGNSA. The CDR3 consists of 13 residues. The V end was cut by 4 bases, the J end by 1 base, with 7 bases between. DNA of the CDR3: TGTGCCAGCAGCTCCAGTCTTAACTATGGCTACACCTTC. Its protein is CASSSSLNYGYTF.

The chain couples TRBV6-6 to TRBJ1-2; 7 bases are shared with TRBD1. The V gene's germline CDR1 is MNHNY and CDR2 SVGAGI (reference sequence). The J segment lost 4 bases and the V segment lost 2 bases, leaving 4 bases of the junction unmatched. This CDR3 has 14 residues. CDR3 sequence reads: CASSYNRGGYGYTF. The DNA of the CDR3 is TGTGCCAGCAGTTACAACAGGGGCGGCTATGGCTACACCTTC.

This sequence joins TRBV11-1 and TRBJ2-3, with 9 bases lining up with TRBD2. The CDR3 is 16 residues long. V shed 0 bases, J shed 5 bases, and the junction held 6 bases outside the gene matches. The V gene's germline CDR1 is SGHAT and CDR2 FQDESV (reference sequence). The CDR3 DNA reads TGTGCCAGCAGCTTAGCGCCGCGGGGGGGCCGAGATACGCAGTATTTT. Translation: CASSLAPRGGRDTQYF. The full variable domain, its missing parts supplied by reference TRBV11-1 and TRBJ2-3, is EAEVAQSPRYKITEKSQAVAFWCDPISGHATLYWYRQILGQGPELLVQFQDESVVDDSQLPKDRFSAERLKGVDSTLKIQPAELGDSAMYLCASSLAPRGGRDTQYFGPGTRLTVL.

The chain has TRBV6-6 and TRBJ2-1; 7 bases match TRBD2. The J segment lost 6 bases and the V segment lost 0 bases, leaving 5 bases of the junction unmatched. Per the germline V gene, CDR1 is MNHNY and CDR2 is SVGAGI (reference sequence). The CDR3 is made up of 15 amino acids. The CDR3 loop reads CASSYSVKRGNEQFF. The CDR3 DNA follows: TGTGCCAGCAGTTACTCGGTGAAGCGGGGCAATGAGCAGTTCTTC.

The chain joins TRBV7-9 to TRBJ2-1, with D perhaps being TRBD1 or TRBD2 (5 bases each). Germline V gene sequence: CDR1 SEHNR, CDR2 FQNEAQ (reference sequence). CDR3 length equals 15 residues. Trimming shortened V by 5 bases and J by 5 bases, and 16 bases separated the two germline ends. The CDR3 spells CASSPQGRSHNEQFF. The CDR3 DNA is TGTGCCAGCAGCCCCCAGGGACGGAGTCACAATGAGCAGTTCTTC. The full variable domain, rest sourced from reference TRBV7-9 and TRBJ2-1, is DTGVSQNPRHKITKRGQNVTFRCDPISEHNRLYWYRQTLGQGPEFLTYFQNEAQLEKSRLLSDRFSAERPKGSFSTLEIQRTEQGDSAMYLCASSPQGRSHNEQFFGPGTRLTVL.

The chain combines TRBV5-4 with TRBJ2-5; 7 bases are a match to TRBD2. The CDR3 contains 16 residues. With V trimmed by 0 bases and J by 0 bases, 5 bases remained unmatched. CDR1 is SGHNT and CDR2 is YYREEE in the germline V gene (reference sequence). CDR3 DNA: TGTGCCAGCAGCTTGGTTTCTAGCGGCTACCAAGAGACCCAGTACTTC. Protein sequence: CASSLVSSGYQETQYF.

The chain employs TRBV4-1 and TRBJ2-5; TRBD1 agrees at 9 bases. The germline V gene has CDR1 MGHRA and CDR2 YSYEKL. V dropped 4 bases and J dropped 3; count of bases not matched to a gene: 0. The CDR3 spans 13 residues. The CDR3 sequence: CASSRDREETQYF. CDR3 nucleotides: TGCGCCAGCAGCCGGGACAGGGAAGAGACCCAGTACTTC.

Written as DNA, the CDR3 is TGTGCCAGCAGCCTCAGCAATCAGCCCCAGCATTTT. Amino acid sequence: CASSLSNQPQHF. This rearrangement joins TRBV7-9 to TRBJ1-5; D uncertain. The CDR3 runs 12 residues. CDR1 is SEHNR and CDR2 is FQNEAQ in the germline V gene (reference sequence). The ends were cut back, 5 bases at V and 1 base at J, with 3 bases in the middle.

This clone appeared a few times. V usage is TRBV19 and J usage is TRBJ2-1; 8 nucleotides match TRBD1. Germline loops: CDR1 LNHDA, CDR2 SQIVND (reference sequence). The CDR3 extends over 15 amino acids. The V segment lost 6 bases and the J segment 12 bases; nucleotides outside the gene matches: 16. The CDR3 DNA is TGTGCCAGTAGAGGGGCGGGACAGGACCATGCCCCGCAGTTCTTC. Translating gives CASRGAGQDHAPQFF.

This chain uses TRBV7-2 with TRBJ2-1, with 7 nucleotides matching TRBD2. Germline V CDR1 and CDR2: SGHTA, FQGNSA. Trimming removed 4 bases from V and 0 bases from J; junction bases left unmatched: 3. The CDR3 has 15 residues. The DNA of the CDR3 is TGTGCCAGCAGCTCCACTAGCGCCTCCTACAATGAGCAGTTCTTC. It yields the protein CASSSTSASYNEQFF.

The chain combines TRBV2 with TRBJ1-6; TRBD1 matches at 7 bases. J gave up 0 bases and V 5 bases, and 7 bases lay outside the gene matches. This CDR3 is built from 17 residues. In germline, CDR1 is SNHLY, CDR2 FYNNEI. The CDR3 DNA sequence: TGTGCCAGCAGTCTAGGGACAGTGAGCTCCTATAATTCACCCCTCCACTTT. Protein sequence: CASSLGTVSSYNSPLHF.

CDR3 sequence reads: CASSLSSAPHDTQYF. The CDR3 DNA reads as TGCGCCAGCAGCCTATCTAGCGCCCCTCACGATACGCAGTATTTT. This chain joins TRBV4-1 and TRBJ2-3; D might be TRBD2 (6 bases). This CDR3 comprises 15 residues. CDR1 MGHRA and CDR2 YSYEKL come from the germline V gene. V lost 4 bases and J lost 6, with 17 bases in between.

The chain employs TRBV9 and TRBJ1-5, with D unresolved. Germline CDR1 is SGDLS and CDR2 is YYNGEE. V was cut by 3 bases and J by 3 bases, with 7 bases left in between. CDR3 size: 13 residues. Here the CDR3 DNA reads TGTGCCAGCAGCGCGACCCTCAATCAGCCCCAGCATTTT. This codes for CASSATLNQPQHF.

The table lists this clone with a count of one. The chain links TRBV5-1 to TRBJ2-6, with 10 bases lining up with TRBD1. With 5 bases clipped from V and 2 bases from J, the junction kept 4 bases outside the gene matches. The CDR3 has 16 amino acids. In germline, CDR1 is SGHRS, CDR2 YFSETQ. CDR3 loop: CASRGQGLAGANVLTF. In DNA, the CDR3 is TGCGCCAGCAGGGGACAGGGGTTAGCTGGGGCCAACGTCCTGACTTTC.

The genes are TRBV7-8 and TRBJ2-7; D is possibly TRBD2 (5 bases). Germline V lookup: CDR1 SGHVS, CDR2 FQNEAQ. The CDR3 extends over 11 amino acids. Trimming removed 5 bases at V and 6 bases at J, with 8 bases between. The CDR3 DNA reads TGTGCCAGCAGCCACGGGGTCGAGCAGTACTTC. This sequence encodes CASSHGVEQYF.

This clone appeared a single time. The J gene is TRBJ2-6, the V gene TRBV7-2; 11 positions match TRBD1. CDR3 length: 18 amino acids. Unmatched junction bases numbered 5, after V lost 4 bases and J lost 0 bases. CDR1 is SGHTA, CDR2 FQGNSA, per germline. CDR3 in DNA: TGTGCCAGCAGCTCTAGGACAGGGGGCAACTCTGGGGCCAACGTCCTGACTTTC. The encoded protein is CASSSRTGGNSGANVLTF. Together with reference TRBV7-2 and TRBJ2-6, the CDR3 gives the full variable domain: GAGVSQSPSNKVTEKGKDVELRCDPISGHTALYWYRQSLGQGLEFLIYFQGNSAPDKSGLPSDRFSAERTGGSVSTLTIQRTQQEDSAVYLCASSSRTGGNSGANVLTFGAGSRLTVL.